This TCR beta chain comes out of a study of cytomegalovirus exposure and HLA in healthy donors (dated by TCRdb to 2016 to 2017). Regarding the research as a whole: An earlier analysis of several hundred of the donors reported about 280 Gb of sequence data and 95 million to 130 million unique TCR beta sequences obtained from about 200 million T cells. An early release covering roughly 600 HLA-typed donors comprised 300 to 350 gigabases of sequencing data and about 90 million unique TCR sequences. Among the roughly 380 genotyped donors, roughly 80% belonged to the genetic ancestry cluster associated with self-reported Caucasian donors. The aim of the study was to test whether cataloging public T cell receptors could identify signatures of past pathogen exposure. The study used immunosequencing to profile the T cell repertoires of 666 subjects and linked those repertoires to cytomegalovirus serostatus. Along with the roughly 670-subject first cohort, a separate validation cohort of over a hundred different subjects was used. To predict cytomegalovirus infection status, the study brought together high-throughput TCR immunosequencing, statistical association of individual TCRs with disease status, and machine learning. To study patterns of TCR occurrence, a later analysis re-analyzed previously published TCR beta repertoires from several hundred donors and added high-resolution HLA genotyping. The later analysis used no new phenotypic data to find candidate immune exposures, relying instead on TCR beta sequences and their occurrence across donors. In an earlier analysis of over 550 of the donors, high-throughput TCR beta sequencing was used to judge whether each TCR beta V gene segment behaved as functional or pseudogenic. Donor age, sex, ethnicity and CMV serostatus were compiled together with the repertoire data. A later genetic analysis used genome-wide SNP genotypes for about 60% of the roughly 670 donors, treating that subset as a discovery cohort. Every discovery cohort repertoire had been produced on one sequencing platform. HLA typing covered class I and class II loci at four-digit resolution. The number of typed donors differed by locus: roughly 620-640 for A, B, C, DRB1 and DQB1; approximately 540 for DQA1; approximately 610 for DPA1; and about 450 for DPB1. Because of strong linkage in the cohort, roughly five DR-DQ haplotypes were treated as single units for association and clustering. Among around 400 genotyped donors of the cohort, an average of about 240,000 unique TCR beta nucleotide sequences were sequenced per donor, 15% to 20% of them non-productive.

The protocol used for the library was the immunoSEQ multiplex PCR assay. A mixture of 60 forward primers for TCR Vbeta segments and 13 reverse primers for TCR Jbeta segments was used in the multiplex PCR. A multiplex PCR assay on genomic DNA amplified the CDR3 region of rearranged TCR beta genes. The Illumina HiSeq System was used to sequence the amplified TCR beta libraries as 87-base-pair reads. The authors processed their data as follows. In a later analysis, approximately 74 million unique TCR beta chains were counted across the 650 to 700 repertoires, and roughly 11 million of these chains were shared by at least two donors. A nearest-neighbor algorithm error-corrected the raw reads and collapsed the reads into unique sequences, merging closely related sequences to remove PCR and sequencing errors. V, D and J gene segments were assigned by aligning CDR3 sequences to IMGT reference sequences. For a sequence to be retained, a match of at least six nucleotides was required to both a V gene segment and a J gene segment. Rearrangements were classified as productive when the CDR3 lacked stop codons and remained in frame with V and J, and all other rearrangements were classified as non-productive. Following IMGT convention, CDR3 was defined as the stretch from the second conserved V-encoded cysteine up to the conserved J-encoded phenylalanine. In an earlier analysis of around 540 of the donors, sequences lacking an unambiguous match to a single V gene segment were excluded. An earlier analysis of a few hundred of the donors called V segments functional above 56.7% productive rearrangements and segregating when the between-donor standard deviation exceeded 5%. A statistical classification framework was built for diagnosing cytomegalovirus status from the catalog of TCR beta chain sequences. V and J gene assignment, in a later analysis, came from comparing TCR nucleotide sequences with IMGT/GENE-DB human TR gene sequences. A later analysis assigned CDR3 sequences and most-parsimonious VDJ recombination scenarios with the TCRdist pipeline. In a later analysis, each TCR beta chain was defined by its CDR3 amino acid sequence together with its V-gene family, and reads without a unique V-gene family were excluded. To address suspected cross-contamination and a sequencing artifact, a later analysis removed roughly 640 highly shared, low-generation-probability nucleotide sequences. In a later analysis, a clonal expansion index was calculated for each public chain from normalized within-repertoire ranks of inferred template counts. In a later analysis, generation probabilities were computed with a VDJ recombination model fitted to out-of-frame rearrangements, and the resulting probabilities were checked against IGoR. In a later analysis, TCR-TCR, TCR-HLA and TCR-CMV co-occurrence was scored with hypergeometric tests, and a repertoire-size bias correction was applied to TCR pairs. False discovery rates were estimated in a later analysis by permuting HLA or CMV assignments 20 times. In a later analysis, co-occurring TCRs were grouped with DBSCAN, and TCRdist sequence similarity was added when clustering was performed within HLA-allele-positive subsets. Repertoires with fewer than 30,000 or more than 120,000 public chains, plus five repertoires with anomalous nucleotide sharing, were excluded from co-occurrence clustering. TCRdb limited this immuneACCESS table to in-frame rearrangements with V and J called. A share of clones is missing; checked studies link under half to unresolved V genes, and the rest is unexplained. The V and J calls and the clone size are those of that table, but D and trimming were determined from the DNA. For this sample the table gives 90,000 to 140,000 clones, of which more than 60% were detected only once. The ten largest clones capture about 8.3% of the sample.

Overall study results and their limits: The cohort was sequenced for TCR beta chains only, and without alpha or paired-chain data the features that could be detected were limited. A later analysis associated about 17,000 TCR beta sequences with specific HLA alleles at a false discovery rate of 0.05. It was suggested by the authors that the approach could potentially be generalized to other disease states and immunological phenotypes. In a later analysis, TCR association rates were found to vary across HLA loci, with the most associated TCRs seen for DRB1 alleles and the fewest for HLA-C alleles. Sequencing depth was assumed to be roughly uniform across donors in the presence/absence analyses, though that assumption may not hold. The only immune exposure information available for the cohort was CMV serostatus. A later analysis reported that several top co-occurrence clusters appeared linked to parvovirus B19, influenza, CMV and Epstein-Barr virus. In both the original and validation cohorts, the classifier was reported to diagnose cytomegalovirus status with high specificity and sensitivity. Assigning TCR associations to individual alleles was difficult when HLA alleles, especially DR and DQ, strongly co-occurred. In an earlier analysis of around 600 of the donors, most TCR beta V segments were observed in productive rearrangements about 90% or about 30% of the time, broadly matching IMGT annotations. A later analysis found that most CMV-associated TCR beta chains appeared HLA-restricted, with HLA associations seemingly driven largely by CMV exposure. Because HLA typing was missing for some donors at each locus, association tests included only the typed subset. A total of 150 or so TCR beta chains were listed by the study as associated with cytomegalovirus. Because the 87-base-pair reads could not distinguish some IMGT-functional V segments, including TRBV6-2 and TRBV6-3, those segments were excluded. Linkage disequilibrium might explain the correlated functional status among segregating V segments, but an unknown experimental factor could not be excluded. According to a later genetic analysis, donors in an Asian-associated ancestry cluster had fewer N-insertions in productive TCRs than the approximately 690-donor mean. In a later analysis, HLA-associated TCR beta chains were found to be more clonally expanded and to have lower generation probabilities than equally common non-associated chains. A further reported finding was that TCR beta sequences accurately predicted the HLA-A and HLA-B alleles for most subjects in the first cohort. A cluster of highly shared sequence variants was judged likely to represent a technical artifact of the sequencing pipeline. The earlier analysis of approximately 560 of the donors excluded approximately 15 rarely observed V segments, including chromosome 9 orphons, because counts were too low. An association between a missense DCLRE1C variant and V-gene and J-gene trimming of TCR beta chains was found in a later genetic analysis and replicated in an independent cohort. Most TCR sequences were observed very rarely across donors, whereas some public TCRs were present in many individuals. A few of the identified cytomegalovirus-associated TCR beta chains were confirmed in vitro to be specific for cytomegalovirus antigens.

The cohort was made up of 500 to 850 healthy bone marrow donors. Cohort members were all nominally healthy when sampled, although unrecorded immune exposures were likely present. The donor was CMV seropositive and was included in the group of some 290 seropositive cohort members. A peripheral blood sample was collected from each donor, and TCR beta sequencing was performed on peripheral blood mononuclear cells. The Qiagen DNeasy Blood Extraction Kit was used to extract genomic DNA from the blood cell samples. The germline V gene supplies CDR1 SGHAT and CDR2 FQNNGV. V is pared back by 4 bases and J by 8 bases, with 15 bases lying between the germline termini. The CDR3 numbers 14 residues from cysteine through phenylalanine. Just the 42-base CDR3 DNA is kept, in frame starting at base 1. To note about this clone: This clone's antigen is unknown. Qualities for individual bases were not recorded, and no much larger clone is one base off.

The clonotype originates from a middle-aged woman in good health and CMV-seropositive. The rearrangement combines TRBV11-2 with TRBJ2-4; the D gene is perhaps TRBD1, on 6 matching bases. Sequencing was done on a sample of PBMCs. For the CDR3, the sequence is CASSSQGLQDIQYF. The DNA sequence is TGTGCCAGCAGCTCACAGGGTCTCCAGGACATTCAGTACTTC. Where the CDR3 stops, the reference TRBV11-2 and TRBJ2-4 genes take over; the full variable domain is EAGVAQSPRYKIIEKRQSVAFWCNPISGHATLYWYQQILGQGPKLLIQFQNNGVVDDSQLPKDRFSAERLKGVDSTLKIQPAKLEDSAVYLCASSSQGLQDIQYFGAGTRLSVL.